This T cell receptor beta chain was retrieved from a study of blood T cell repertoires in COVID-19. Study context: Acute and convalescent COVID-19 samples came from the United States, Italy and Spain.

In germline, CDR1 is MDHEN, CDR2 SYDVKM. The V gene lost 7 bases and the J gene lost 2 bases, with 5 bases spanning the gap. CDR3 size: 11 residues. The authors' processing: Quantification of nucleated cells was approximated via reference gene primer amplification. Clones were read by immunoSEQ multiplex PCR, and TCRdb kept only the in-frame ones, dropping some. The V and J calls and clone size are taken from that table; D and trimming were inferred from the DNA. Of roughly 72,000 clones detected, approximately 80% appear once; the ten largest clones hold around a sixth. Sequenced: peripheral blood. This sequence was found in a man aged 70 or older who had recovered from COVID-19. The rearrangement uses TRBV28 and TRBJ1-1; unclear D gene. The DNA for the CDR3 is TGTGCCAGCATCACTAACACTGAAGCTTTCTTT. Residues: CASITNTEAFF.